The rows below give T cell receptor beta chains drawn from one sample of a study of CD8 T cell repertoires and HIV-1 epitope variants. Using immunoSEQ multiplex PCR, the repertoire was profiled, and TCRdb retains in-frame clones only, with some absent. This table holds more than 85,000 clones, more than 65% found once. Sequencing was performed on uncultured baseline CD8+ T cells from peripheral blood mononuclear cells (PBMCs). Every receptor here comes from a male donor with HIV. Each CDR3 is given with its conserved first and last residue. Fields, in order: D gene, J gene, clone size, V gene, CDR3 DNA, CDR3 protein. A D gene is named only where the DNA matches it firmly. Where a row states a size, it is once, few, many or the class of an expanded clone; other rows omit it.

d_call: NA; j_call: TRBJ2-1; clone_size: once; v_call: TRBV4-3; cdr3_nt: TGCGCCAGCAGCCAAGGGGGGGCGGGGAGCAATGAGCAGTTCTTC; cdr3_aa: CASSQGGAGSNEQFF
d_call: NA; j_call: TRBJ1-2; clone_size: NA; v_call: TRBV28; cdr3_nt: TGTGCCAGCAGTTTCCGGGACTTCAAAAAGGGATACTATGGCTACACCTTC; cdr3_aa: CASSFRDFKKGYYGYTF
d_call: TRBD1; j_call: TRBJ1-1; clone_size: NA; v_call: TRBV10-3; cdr3_nt: TGTGCCATCAGTGCCAGGGGGACGAACACTGAAGCTTTCTTT; cdr3_aa: CAISARGTNTEAFF
d_call: TRBD1; j_call: TRBJ1-5; clone_size: NA; v_call: TRBV29-1; cdr3_nt: TGCAGCGTGGGACAGGGGACAGATCAGCCCCAGCATTTT; cdr3_aa: CSVGQGTDQPQHF
d_call: TRBD2; j_call: TRBJ2-7; clone_size: NA; v_call: TRBV7-6; cdr3_nt: TGTGCCAGCAGCCAGACGGGAGGCTACGAGCAGTACTTC; cdr3_aa: CASSQTGGYEQYF
d_call: NA; j_call: TRBJ1-5; clone_size: NA; v_call: TRBV4-2; cdr3_nt: TGTGCCAGCAGCCTCCTGGGAGGAGGATTTAGCAATCAGCCCCAGCATTTT; cdr3_aa: CASSLLGGGFSNQPQHF
d_call: TRBD1; j_call: TRBJ1-2; clone_size: NA; v_call: TRBV5-1; cdr3_nt: TGCGCCAGCAGCTTCGGGACAGGGGGCGATGGCTACACCTTC; cdr3_aa: CASSFGTGGDGYTF
d_call: NA; j_call: TRBJ2-5; clone_size: once; v_call: TRBV7-3; cdr3_nt: TGTGCCAGCAGCTTAACACGGGGCACCTACGAGACCCAGTACTTC; cdr3_aa: CASSLTRGTYETQYF
d_call: NA; j_call: TRBJ2-3; clone_size: NA; v_call: TRBV7-6; cdr3_nt: TGTGCCAGCAGCCCCCTCCGTGGGCCGACAGATACGCAGTATTTT; cdr3_aa: CASSPLRGPTDTQYF
d_call: NA; j_call: TRBJ1-5; clone_size: NA; v_call: TRBV19; cdr3_nt: TGTGCCAGTAGTATTGGGGTTAGCAATCAGCCCCAGCATTTT; cdr3_aa: CASSIGVSNQPQHF
d_call: TRBD2; j_call: TRBJ2-7; clone_size: NA; v_call: TRBV5-4; cdr3_nt: TGTGCCAGCAGCTCGACTAGCGCTAGCTACGAGCAGTACTTC; cdr3_aa: CASSSTSASYEQYF
d_call: NA; j_call: TRBJ2-4; clone_size: NA; v_call: TRBV29-1; cdr3_nt: TGCAGCGTTGATCTACCACAGGGTAAAAACATTCAGTACTTC; cdr3_aa: CSVDLPQGKNIQYF
d_call: NA; j_call: TRBJ2-1; clone_size: NA; v_call: TRBV28; cdr3_nt: TGTGCCAGCAGAGATCCAGGGTTCCGGACAAGCTCCTACAATGAGCAGTTCTTC; cdr3_aa: CASRDPGFRTSSYNEQFF
d_call: NA; j_call: TRBJ2-7; clone_size: once; v_call: TRBV5-4; cdr3_nt: TGTGCCAGCAGCCTCCCCTCCTGGGACGAGCAGTACTTC; cdr3_aa: CASSLPSWDEQYF
d_call: NA; j_call: TRBJ2-3; clone_size: NA; v_call: TRBV5-3; cdr3_nt: TGTGCCAGAAGCCAGATAGGGACGCAGTATTTT; cdr3_aa: CARSQIGTQYF
d_call: TRBD1; j_call: TRBJ2-7; clone_size: NA; v_call: TRBV28; cdr3_nt: TGTGCCAGCAGTTCGGACAGGGTAAAACCCCTGGCCTCCTACGAGCAGTACTTC; cdr3_aa: CASSSDRVKPLASYEQYF
d_call: TRBD2; j_call: TRBJ2-2; clone_size: NA; v_call: TRBV4-1; cdr3_nt: TGCGCCAGCAGCCAACATCTAGCGGGAGTCATCGGGGAGCTGTTTTTT; cdr3_aa: CASSQHLAGVIGELFF
d_call: TRBD1; j_call: TRBJ2-3; clone_size: NA; v_call: TRBV7-2; cdr3_nt: TGTGCCAGCAGCCTATCGGGACAGGGTGGGGCAGATACGCAGTATTTT; cdr3_aa: CASSLSGQGGADTQYF
d_call: NA; j_call: TRBJ2-2; clone_size: few; v_call: TRBV28; cdr3_nt: TGTGCCAGCAGTTTGGGGACCCCTAACGGGGAGCTGTTTTTT; cdr3_aa: CASSLGTPNGELFF
d_call: NA; j_call: TRBJ2-7; clone_size: NA; v_call: TRBV1; cdr3_nt: TGCACCAGCAGCCATTCTCTGCGGTACGAGCAGTACTTC; cdr3_aa: CTSSHSLRYEQYF
d_call: TRBD1; j_call: TRBJ2-5; clone_size: NA; v_call: TRBV7-9; cdr3_nt: TGTGCCAGCAGCTTCGAAGGGGGACAGGGGGCTCAAGAGACCCAGTACTTC; cdr3_aa: CASSFEGGQGAQETQYF
d_call: NA; j_call: TRBJ2-1; clone_size: once; v_call: TRBV28; cdr3_nt: TGTGCCAGCAGTTTTACTGCGGACTCCTACAATGAGCAGTTCTTC; cdr3_aa: CASSFTADSYNEQFF
d_call: TRBD1; j_call: TRBJ1-2; clone_size: NA; v_call: TRBV7-2; cdr3_nt: TGTGCCAGCAGCTTAGGAGGGCAGGGGGCCTATGGCTACACCTTC; cdr3_aa: CASSLGGQGAYGYTF
d_call: NA; j_call: TRBJ1-1; clone_size: few; v_call: TRBV19; cdr3_nt: TGTGCCAGTAGCCCGGGTTGGGGCACTGAAGCTTTCTTT; cdr3_aa: CASSPGWGTEAFF
d_call: TRBD1; j_call: TRBJ1-3; clone_size: few; v_call: TRBV11-2; cdr3_nt: TGTGCCAGCAGCTTAGACGGACAGGGGCCGGGAAACACCATATATTTT; cdr3_aa: CASSLDGQGPGNTIYF
d_call: TRBD2; j_call: TRBJ2-7; clone_size: NA; v_call: TRBV19; cdr3_nt: TGTGCCAGTAGTATAACAGCGGGAGCCCCATTCGAGCAGTACTTC; cdr3_aa: CASSITAGAPFEQYF
d_call: NA; j_call: TRBJ2-6; clone_size: once; v_call: TRBV23-1; cdr3_nt: TGCGCCAGCAGTCAATCGGCCCTCTCTGGGGCCAACGTCCTGACTTTC; cdr3_aa: CASSQSALSGANVLTF
d_call: NA; j_call: TRBJ2-7; clone_size: once; v_call: TRBV28; cdr3_nt: TGTGCCAGCAACCAAGGGGCTCTGGACGAGCAGTACTTC; cdr3_aa: CASNQGALDEQYF
d_call: TRBD1; j_call: TRBJ1-4; clone_size: many; v_call: TRBV19; cdr3_nt: TGTGCCACGGGACAGGGGGCAGGTGAAAAACTGTTTTTT; cdr3_aa: CATGQGAGEKLFF
d_call: NA; j_call: TRBJ1-2; clone_size: NA; v_call: TRBV2; cdr3_nt: TGTGCCAGCAGTGAAATGGACCTGATACTTCTCTATGGCTACACCTTC; cdr3_aa: CASSEMDLILLYGYTF
d_call: NA; j_call: TRBJ2-7; clone_size: NA; v_call: TRBV6-6; cdr3_nt: TGTGCCAGCAGTTACCGAGGCACCTCATACGAGCAGTACTTC; cdr3_aa: CASSYRGTSYEQYF
d_call: NA; j_call: TRBJ1-6; clone_size: NA; v_call: TRBV4-3; cdr3_nt: TGCGCCAGCAGCCAAAACACGGGACGGAATTATTCACCCCTCCACTTT; cdr3_aa: CASSQNTGRNYSPLHF
d_call: NA; j_call: TRBJ2-7; clone_size: NA; v_call: TRBV21-1; cdr3_nt: TGTGCCAGCAGCAAAGGGCTTGCGACAGGGACCCCCTACGAGCAGTACTTC; cdr3_aa: CASSKGLATGTPYEQYF
d_call: NA; j_call: TRBJ2-2; clone_size: NA; v_call: TRBV10-1; cdr3_nt: TGCGCCAGCAGTAGCGGGCCGAACACCGGGGAGCTGTTTTTT; cdr3_aa: CASSSGPNTGELFF
d_call: TRBD1; j_call: TRBJ1-4; clone_size: NA; v_call: TRBV5-4; cdr3_nt: TGTGCCAGCAGCTTGGTAGGGGGCTCAGACGAAAAACTGTTTTTT; cdr3_aa: CASSLVGGSDEKLFF
d_call: NA; j_call: TRBJ2-5; clone_size: NA; v_call: TRBV2; cdr3_nt: TGTGCCAGCAAGGAGCGGGCAAATCAAGAGACCCAGTACTTC; cdr3_aa: CASKERANQETQYF
d_call: NA; j_call: TRBJ2-1; clone_size: NA; v_call: TRBV5-6; cdr3_nt: TGTGCCAGCAGCTTGGATTCCGGGGGCCACAATGAGCAGTTCTTC; cdr3_aa: CASSLDSGGHNEQFF
d_call: NA; j_call: TRBJ1-4; clone_size: few; v_call: TRBV27; cdr3_nt: TGTGCCAGCAGTTTACAGGTTTTTGAAAAACTGTTTTTT; cdr3_aa: CASSLQVFEKLFF
d_call: NA; j_call: TRBJ2-3; clone_size: once; v_call: TRBV20-1; cdr3_nt: TGCAGTGCTAGAGCCCAAGGTACGCAGTATTTT; cdr3_aa: CSARAQGTQYF
d_call: NA; j_call: TRBJ2-2; clone_size: NA; v_call: TRBV10-3; cdr3_nt: TGTGCCATCAGTGAGTCCGTGGGGGGTCGCAAGTCCGGGGAGCTGTTTTTT; cdr3_aa: CAISESVGGRKSGELFF
d_call: TRBD1; j_call: TRBJ1-2; clone_size: few; v_call: TRBV7-9; cdr3_nt: TGTGCCGCCAGAGCCTTGACAGGGGGCAGTTTCTATGGCTACACCTTC; cdr3_aa: CAARALTGGSFYGYTF
d_call: TRBD1; j_call: TRBJ1-1; clone_size: NA; v_call: TRBV28; cdr3_nt: TGTGCCAGCAGTAGGGGGCCCTACCGTGAAGCTTTCTTT; cdr3_aa: CASSRGPYREAFF
d_call: NA; j_call: TRBJ2-1; clone_size: NA; v_call: TRBV18; cdr3_nt: TGTGCCAGCTCACCACTTGCGACCGCTTACAATGAGCAGTTCTTC; cdr3_aa: CASSPLATAYNEQFF
d_call: TRBD1; j_call: TRBJ1-2; clone_size: once; v_call: TRBV5-4; cdr3_nt: TGTGCCAGCAGCTTCCCGGGACAGGGTCAAAACTATGGCTACACCTTC; cdr3_aa: CASSFPGQGQNYGYTF
d_call: TRBD1; j_call: TRBJ1-1; clone_size: NA; v_call: TRBV4-3; cdr3_nt: TGCGCCAGCAGCCAAGGGAGCCGGACAGGGAACACTGAAGCTTTCTTT; cdr3_aa: CASSQGSRTGNTEAFF
d_call: NA; j_call: TRBJ1-2; clone_size: few; v_call: TRBV7-9; cdr3_nt: TGTGCCAGCAGCTTAGACAGGGCGGATGGCTACACCTTC; cdr3_aa: CASSLDRADGYTF
d_call: NA; j_call: TRBJ2-3; clone_size: NA; v_call: TRBV5-6; cdr3_nt: TGTGCCAGCAGCTTCGCAGTTCGGGATACGCAGTATTTT; cdr3_aa: CASSFAVRDTQYF
d_call: NA; j_call: TRBJ2-7; clone_size: few; v_call: TRBV5-6; cdr3_nt: TGTGCCAGCAGCCCGACAGGCCCCTACGAGCAGTACTTC; cdr3_aa: CASSPTGPYEQYF
d_call: NA; j_call: TRBJ1-3; clone_size: NA; v_call: TRBV5-1; cdr3_nt: TGCGCCAGCAGCTTGGAGGTGGGGAGGACAGGAAACACCATATATTTT; cdr3_aa: CASSLEVGRTGNTIYF
d_call: TRBD1; j_call: TRBJ1-4; clone_size: NA; v_call: TRBV20-1; cdr3_nt: TGCAGTGCTAGTCGATTGCAGGGGGGCCCTTTT; cdr3_aa: CSASRLQGGPF
d_call: TRBD2; j_call: TRBJ2-2; clone_size: NA; v_call: TRBV7-9; cdr3_nt: TGTGCCAGCAGCCTAAGCGGGAGTGTCACCGGGGAGCTGTTTTTT; cdr3_aa: CASSLSGSVTGELFF